The 5 T cell receptor beta chains below come from one sample, sequenced in a study of blood T cell repertoires in COVID-19. Produced via immunoSEQ multiplex PCR; TCRdb's table is partial and in-frame only. The sample lists approximately 340,000 clones; approximately 93% were seen once. Material: PBMCs or T cells enriched from blood (not recorded which). All receptors come from a woman in her thirties or forties who had been exposed to COVID-19.

The V call is TRBV7-2, the J call TRBJ2-7, with TRBD1 matching over 7 bases. The CDR3 is made up of 13 amino acids. V shed 3 bases and J 2 bases; nucleotides not matched to a gene: 1. In germline, CDR1 is SGHTA, CDR2 FQGNSA. DNA for the CDR3: TGTGCCAGCAGCTTGCAGGGGGCCTACGAGCAGTACTTC. The encoded protein is CASSLQGAYEQYF.

The J gene is TRBJ2-3, the V gene TRBV3-1 (or the pseudogene TRBV3-2); TRBD2 aligns across 12 bases. V shed 1 base, J shed 6 bases, and the junction held 11 bases outside the gene matches. The CDR3 sequence is 18 residues long. Germline-derived CDR1 and CDR2 are LGHDT and YNNKEL (reference sequence). The CDR3 nucleotides are TGTGCCAGCAGCCAAGGACTAGCGGGGGCCCCAAGCGTGGATACGCAGTATTTT. Residues: CASSQGLAGAPSVDTQYF.

This clone was detected only a few times. For the CDR3, the DNA is TGCGCCAGCAGCTTGGGCGCCGGACAGAACGAGCAGTACTTC. Translating it yields CASSLGAGQNEQYF. This chain connects TRBV5-1 to TRBJ2-7; D may be TRBD1 (6 bases). Per germline, CDR1 SGHRS and CDR2 YFSETQ. This CDR3 has 14 amino acids. Trimming left V 0 bases short and J 5 bases short, with 12 bases between. The variable domain in full, with the rest retrieved from reference TRBV5-1 and TRBJ2-7, is KAGVTQTPRYLIKTRGQQVTLSCSPISGHRSVSWYQQTPGQGLQFLFEYFSETQRNKGNFPGRFSGRQFSNSRSEMNVSTLELGDSALYLCASSLGAGQNEQYFGPGTRLTVT.

The chain links TRBV4-3 to TRBJ1-1; unclear D gene. The CDR3 runs 15 residues. Trimming pared 1 base from V and 2 bases from J, leaving 11 bases between. The germline gives CDR1 LGHNA, CDR2 YSLEER. DNA for the CDR3: TGCGCCAGCAGCCAAGTGAGAGGAGTAAACACTGAAGCTTTCTTT. The encoded protein is CASSQVRGVNTEAFF.

The CDR3, as DNA: TGTGCCAGTAGTATAGATCGTGGGGCAGTTGGTAATCAGCCCCAGCATTTT. Encoded protein: CASSIDRGAVGNQPQHF. The chain links TRBV19 to TRBJ1-5; tentative D call: TRBD1 (5 bases). Germline lookup yields CDR1 LNHDA and CDR2 SQIVND (reference sequence). V was shortened by 0 bases and J by 4 bases, with 16 bases between the two germline ends. The CDR3 spans 17 residues.